One sample yielded the 4 T cell receptor beta chains listed below, sequenced in a study of T cells after yellow fever vaccination. MiXCR was run by TCRdb on the 5' RACE reads, yielding one entry per CDR3 protein. The data contain approximately 74,000 distinct CDR3 sequences, 5% to 6.5% of them singletons. The sequences come from CD4+ T cells sorted from PBMCs, collected about 2 weeks after the first yellow fever vaccination. These receptor sequences come from a man younger than 35 who received the YFV17D yellow fever vaccine.

This clonotype occurred many times. The chain has TRBV21-1 and TRBJ2-3. TRBV21-1 is classified as a pseudogene. The CDR3 length is 13 residues. CDR3 protein: CASSKGSADTQYF. DNA for the CDR3: TGTGCCAGCAGCAAAGGTTCTGCAGATACGCAGTATTTT.

This clonotype was recorded many times. The V and J genes are TRBV4-1 and TRBJ1-6; D ambiguous. CDR3 length equals 16 residues. The ends were cut back, 1 base at V and 6 bases at J, with 13 bases in the middle. CDR1 is MGHRA and CDR2 is YSYEKL in the germline V gene. The CDR3: CASSQVIGHFNSPLHF. CDR3 in DNA: TGCGCCAGCAGCCAAGTAATAGGGCACTTTAATTCACCCCTCCACTTT.

This clonotype was observed many times. The chain joins TRBV12-3 or TRBV12-4 to TRBJ2-3; 10 bases are shared with TRBD2. V was pared by 5 bases and J by 3 bases, with 5 bases of the junction left unmatched. This CDR3 spans 15 amino acids. DNA of the CDR3: TGTGCCAGCAGTCATCCTAGCGGGGGTACAGATACGCAGTATTTT. Its translation is CASSHPSGGTDTQYF.

This clonotype came up many times. V gene TRBV28 combines with J gene TRBJ2-4; D may be TRBD1 (5 bases). The CDR3 extends over 15 amino acids. Germline loops: CDR1 MDHEN, CDR2 SYDVKM. Deletions cut 4 bases from V and 5 bases from J, with 15 bases between. The CDR3 loop is CASSSYLGPQNIQYF. The CDR3 coding sequence is TGTGCCAGCAGTTCATACCTGGGGCCCCAAAACATTCAGTACTTC.